This is a list of T cell receptor beta chains from one sample in a study of blood T cells in healthy people across ages. Using its own MiXCR run on the 5' RACE reads, TCRdb lists one record per CDR3 protein. Among under 1 million distinct CDR3 sequences, under 45% were seen once, and the ten largest hold about 21%. Sequenced input: blood. The receptors stem from a man between 60 and 70 years old in good health. The CDR3 runs from the conserved cysteine through the conserved F or W. D genes are given only for firm matches. The listing skips clone size in some rows; elsewhere it reads once, few, many or a size class.

TRBV6-2/TRBV6-3	NA	TRBJ2-7	NA	CASSPMYEQYF	TGTGCCAGCAGTCCGATGTACGAGCAGTACTTC
TRBV10-3	NA	TRBJ1-1	NA	CAISSTMNTEAFF	TGTGCCATCAGTTCCACAATGAACACTGAAGCTTTCTTT
TRBV6-5	TRBD1	TRBJ2-7	NA	CACSQTGSEQYF	TGTGCCTGCAGCCAGACAGGGAGCGAGCAGTACTTC
TRBV6-5	NA	TRBJ2-3	NA	CASSYSGNTDTQYF	TGTGCCAGCAGTTACTCGGGGAACACAGATACGCAGTATTTT
TRBV20-1	NA	TRBJ1-5	NA	CSAGRDLNQPQHF	TGCAGTGCCGGCCGGGACCTAAATCAGCCCCAGCATTTT
TRBV14	NA	TRBJ1-2	many	CASSQVTGSGGYTF	TGTGCCAGCAGCCAAGTAACAGGGTCTGGTGGCTACACCTTC
TRBV6-2/TRBV6-3	NA	TRBJ2-3	NA	CASSYGGLTDTQYF	TGTGCCAGCAGTTACGGGGGTTTAACAGATACGCAGTATTTT
TRBV7-8	NA	TRBJ2-3	NA	CASSLTGRTADTQYF	TGTGCCAGCAGCTTGACAGGGAGGACGGCAGATACGCAGTATTTT
TRBV6-1	NA	TRBJ2-3	NA	CASSGFGGDTQYF	TGTGCCAGCAGTGGGTTCGGGGGAGATACGCAGTATTTT
TRBV7-2	NA	TRBJ2-2	few	CASSLHRSTATGELFF	TGTGCCAGCAGCTTACACAGGTCGACTGCCACCGGGGAGCTGTTTTTT
TRBV20-1	NA	TRBJ2-1	NA	CSQQPGPDLLNEQFF	TGCAGTCAACAACCGGGACCGGACCTCCTCAATGAGCAGTTCTTC
TRBV4-3	NA	TRBJ1-5	NA	CASSQDLINQPQHF	TGCGCCAGCAGCCAAGATCTAATCAATCAGCCCCAGCATTTT
TRBV15	TRBD2	TRBJ2-5	NA	CATSRDRGGSQETQYF	TGTGCCACCAGCAGAGACCGGGGGGGCTCTCAAGAGACCCAGTACTTC
TRBV3-1	NA	TRBJ2-3	NA	CASSQKWAGTDAQYF	TGTGCCAGCAGCCAAAAGTGGGCCGGCACAGATGCGCAGTATTTT
TRBV20-1	TRBD1	TRBJ2-1	few	CSVWTGGDEQFF	TGCAGTGTCTGGACAGGGGGCGATGAGCAGTTCTTC
TRBV29-1	TRBD2	TRBJ2-7	NA	CSVLTIGGIYEQYF	TGCAGCGTTCTGACTATCGGGGGGATCTACGAGCAGTACTTC
TRBV28	TRBD1	TRBJ1-2	NA	CASSARDRGRKAGYTF	TGTGCCAGCAGTGCCCGGGACAGGGGGCGCAAAGCTGGCTACACCTTC
TRBV5-1	NA	TRBJ2-5	once	CASSLALQQGYEQYF	TGCGCCAGCAGCTTGGCGCTCCAACAAGGCTATGAGCAGTACTTC
TRBV2	TRBD2	TRBJ2-3	few	CASSRTSGGFDTQYF	TGTGCCAGCAGTAGGACTAGCGGGGGTTTCGATACGCAGTATTTT
TRBV5-4	TRBD1	TRBJ2-1	NA	CASSSGQGGGEQFF	TGTGCCAGCAGCTCGGGACAGGGAGGAGGTGAGCAGTTCTTC
TRBV12-3/TRBV12-4	TRBD2	TRBJ2-3	NA	CASSLFSGGARADTQYF	TGTGCCAGCAGTTTATTTAGCGGGGGGGCTCGAGCAGATACGCAGTATTTT
TRBV15	NA	TRBJ2-1	NA	CATSGRSQKYEQFF	TGTGCCACCAGCGGAAGAAGCCAAAAATATGAGCAGTTCTTC
TRBV7-2	NA	TRBJ1-1	NA	CASSSDGWNTEAFF	TGTGCCAGCAGCTCGGACGGGTGGAACACTGAAGCTTTCTTT
TRBV6-1	NA	TRBJ1-6	NA	CASSEGVRSPLHF	TGTGCCAGCAGTGAAGGGGTGAGATCACCCCTCCACTTT
TRBV20-1	NA	TRBJ1-5	NA	CSARFDSNQPQHF	TGCAGTGCTAGATTCGATAGCAATCAGCCCCAGCATTTT
TRBV12-3/TRBV12-4	TRBD1	TRBJ2-7	few	CASSPTKRTGGNEQYF	TGTGCCAGCAGTCCTACTAAACGAACAGGGGGGAACGAGCAGTACTTC
TRBV6-6	NA	TRBJ2-7	few	CASSYRGGTEQYF	TGTGCCAGCAGTTACCGAGGGGGGACCGAGCAGTACTTC
TRBV9	NA	TRBJ2-2	NA	CASSVSGQSNTGELFF	TGTGCCAGCAGCGTATCGGGCCAGTCGAACACCGGGGAGCTGTTTTTT
TRBV7-2	TRBD2	TRBJ2-2	NA	CASKHSGGANTGELFF	TGTGCCAGCAAACATAGCGGGGGGGCTAACACCGGGGAGCTGTTTTTT
TRBV20-1	NA	TRBJ2-7	NA	CSARAPGGIHEQYF	TGCAGTGCTAGAGCGCCCGGGGGAATCCACGAGCAGTACTTC
TRBV7-9	TRBD1	TRBJ2-1	few	CASSLGDRVHNEQFF	TGTGCCAGCAGCTTGGGGGACAGGGTACACAATGAGCAGTTCTTC
TRBV7-9	NA	TRBJ1-4	few	CASGTKTTNEKLFF	TGTGCCAGCGGGACCAAAACAACTAATGAAAAACTGTTTTTT
TRBV27	TRBD1	TRBJ2-1	once	CAGRPGQGGEQFF	TGTGCCGGCAGACCGGGACAGGGGGGTGAGCAGTTCTTC
TRBV12-3/TRBV12-4	NA	TRBJ2-1	few	CASKAGRARGPYNEQFF	TGTGCCAGCAAGGCAGGCCGCGCGAGGGGCCCCTACAATGAGCAGTTCTTC
TRBV7-2	NA	TRBJ2-2	NA	CASSSVGSGAGELFF	TGTGCCAGCAGCTCAGTCGGTAGCGGTGCCGGGGAGCTGTTTTTT
TRBV4-3	NA	TRBJ1-2	NA	CASSQEWGNYGYTF	TGCGCCAGCAGCCAAGAATGGGGGAACTATGGCTACACCTTC
TRBV24-1	TRBD2	TRBJ2-7	NA	CATSDGLAGGGEQYF	TGTGCCACCAGTGATGGACTAGCGGGAGGGGGTGAGCAGTACTTC
TRBV30	TRBD1	TRBJ1-2	NA	CAWSPDRGQDGYTF	TGTGCCTGGTCTCCGGACAGGGGGCAAGATGGCTACACCTTC
TRBV3-1	NA	TRBJ1-5	NA	CASSQGRGTQSPNQPQHF	TGTGCCAGCAGCCAAGGGCGCGGGACACAGAGTCCGAATCAGCCCCAGCATTTT
TRBV7-8	TRBD1	TRBJ1-4	NA	CASSPGQSYRATNEKLFF	TGTGCCAGCAGCCCGGGACAGAGCTACCGGGCTACTAATGAAAAACTGTTTTTT
TRBV7-2	TRBD2	TRBJ2-3	NA	CASSLGVGLAAGDTQYF	TGTGCCAGCAGCCTCGGGGTGGGACTAGCGGCGGGAGATACGCAGTATTTT
TRBV6-2/TRBV6-3	NA	TRBJ2-1	NA	CASTQVGSPQFF	TGTGCCAGCACCCAAGTAGGAAGTCCACAGTTCTTC
TRBV7-2	TRBD1	TRBJ1-2	few	CASRTGGANYGYTF	TGTGCCAGCAGGACAGGGGGCGCGAACTATGGCTACACCTTC
TRBV3-1	NA	TRBJ1-4	NA	CASRDSGGEKLFF	TGTGCCAGCAGGGACTCGGGCGGCGAAAAACTGTTTTTT
TRBV7-2	TRBD1	TRBJ2-5	NA	CASSFQGAYTQTQYF	TGTGCCAGCAGCTTCCAGGGGGCTTATACTCAGACCCAGTACTTC
TRBV6-5	TRBD1	TRBJ1-1	NA	CASSYAAGTGGSEAFF	TGTGCCAGCAGTTACGCTGCAGGGACAGGCGGATCTGAAGCTTTCTTT
TRBV30	NA	TRBJ2-5	few	CAWGLASKTQYF	TGTGCCTGGGGGCTAGCGTCGAAGACCCAGTACTTC
TRBV20-1	TRBD2	TRBJ2-3	NA	CSTSSGLAGSRGSTDTQYF	TGCAGTACCTCTTCCGGACTAGCGGGCTCAAGGGGGAGCACAGATACGCAGTATTTT
TRBV7-2	NA	TRBJ2-7	many	CASSLGTRYEQYF	TGTGCCAGCAGCTTAGGGACTCGCTACGAGCAGTACTTC
TRBV29-1	TRBD1	TRBJ1-1	NA	CSVPGQGLNTEAFF	TGCAGCGTCCCCGGACAGGGCTTGAACACTGAAGCTTTCTTT
TRBV29-1	NA	TRBJ2-7	many	CSVGQGAYEQYF	TGCAGCGTCGGACAAGGGGCCTACGAGCAGTACTTC
TRBV12-3/TRBV12-4	NA	TRBJ1-5	many	CASSLGLYSNQPQHF	TGTGCCAGCAGCCTGGGATTGTATAGCAATCAGCCCCAGCATTTT
TRBV20-1	TRBD1	TRBJ1-2	NA	CSARAQGPSGYTF	TGCAGTGCTAGGGCACAGGGGCCGTCGGGCTACACCTTC
TRBV7-9	NA	TRBJ2-3	few	CASSLGSSSTDTQYF	TGTGCCAGCAGCCTAGGATCGTCCAGCACAGATACGCAGTATTTT
TRBV2	NA	TRBJ2-7	NA	CASSDGGTYEQYF	TGTGCCAGCAGTGACGGCGGAACCTACGAGCAGTACTTC
TRBV6-2/TRBV6-3	NA	TRBJ2-1	few	CASRAPPGLINNEQFF	TGTGCCAGCAGAGCACCTCCGGGACTCATAAACAATGAGCAGTTCTTC
TRBV29-1	TRBD1	TRBJ2-7	few	CSGWTGLEQYF	TGCAGCGGCTGGACAGGACTCGAGCAGTACTTC
TRBV28	NA	TRBJ1-2	NA	CASSFTRNRGGYGYTF	TGTGCCAGCAGTTTTACGCGAAACAGAGGGGGCTATGGCTACACCTTC
TRBV6-2/TRBV6-3	TRBD2	TRBJ2-5	NA	CASSYGGLVRETQYF	TGTGCCAGCAGTTACGGGGGACTAGTCAGGGAGACCCAGTACTTC